Sequencing of this T cell receptor (beta chain) was carried out in a study of T-cell memory formation after mild COVID-19. As for the study in general: Clustering of TCRs was largely donor specific.

Constant-segment primers served in 5'RACE that generated TCR alpha and TCR beta cDNA libraries bearing sample barcodes and UMIs. MiXCR was run by TCRdb on the 5' RACE reads, yielding one entry per CDR3 protein. The sample lists fewer than 650,000 distinct CDR3 sequences; 17% were seen once. V lost 4 bases to trimming and J lost 5 bases; unmatched junction nucleotides: 11. Germline loops: CDR1 SGHTA, CDR2 FQGNSA. The CDR3 length is 16 residues. Points on this clonotype: What it binds is unknown.

Study-wide findings and caveats: Day 15 to 85 contracting clones showed balanced CD4/CD8; later expanders leaned CD4+. Memory sampled before infection contained some responding clones, suggesting cross-reactive memory joined.

The sequenced sample consisted of PBMCs or a T cell subset sorted from them (not recorded which). V is TRBV7-2 and J is TRBJ2-5; 9 nucleotides match TRBD2. This TCR came from an adult woman who had mild COVID-19 (a few samples of this study predate the infection). Cell type and time point are not known. CDR3 nucleotide sequence: TGTGCCAGCAGCTCCAGAACGAAGAGCGGGAGGGAGACCCAGTACTTC. It translates to CASSSRTKSGRETQYF.